This TCR beta chain was retrieved from a study of cytomegalovirus exposure and HLA in healthy donors. The overall study: Assignment to the Caucasian-associated ancestry cluster applied to over 70% of the approximately 420 genotyped donors. Notes on the study in general: An ancestry cluster, one associated with Asian ancestry, reportedly showed fewer N-insertions than the 666-donor mean in a later analysis. Among the sequence variants, a highly shared cluster was likely an artifact of sequencing. Per a prior analysis, the majority of TCR beta V segments were productive roughly 87% or roughly 30% of the time.

This CDR3 comprises 13 residues. From germline, CDR1 is LNHDA and CDR2 SQIVND (reference sequence). The V gene lost 6 bases and the J gene lost 10 bases, with 16 bases spanning the gap. In the PCR, 60 Vbeta and 13 Jbeta primers were used. Using immunoSEQ multiplex PCR, the repertoire was profiled, and TCRdb retains in-frame clones only, with some absent. Among about 82,000 clones, over 9.5% were seen once, and the ten largest hold around 25%. This clone was seen a few times. Its target is unknown. The source of this sequence is a man in his 60s in good health and CMV-seropositive. The chain employs TRBV19 and TRBJ2-1, with TRBD2 as a possible D gene (6 bases). Input material: PBMCs. DNA for the CDR3: TGTGCCAGTAGCCTACGGAGGGAATGGGAGCAGTTCTTC. Translating it yields CASSLRREWEQFF. Drawing the rest from reference TRBV19 and TRBJ2-1, the complete variable domain is DGGITQSPKYLFRKEGQNVTLSCEQNLNHDAMYWYRQDPGQGLRLIYYSQIVNDFQKGDIAEGYSVSREKKESFPLTVTSAQKNPTAFYLCASSLRREWEQFFGPGTRLTVL.